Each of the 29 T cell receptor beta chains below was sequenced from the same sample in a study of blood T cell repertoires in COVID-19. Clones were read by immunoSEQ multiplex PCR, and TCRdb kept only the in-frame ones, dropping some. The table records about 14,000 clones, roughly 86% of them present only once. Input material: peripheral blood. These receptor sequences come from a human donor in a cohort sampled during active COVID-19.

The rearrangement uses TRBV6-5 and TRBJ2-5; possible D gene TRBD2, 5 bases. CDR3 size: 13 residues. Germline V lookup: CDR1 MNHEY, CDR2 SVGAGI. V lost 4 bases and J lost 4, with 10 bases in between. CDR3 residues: CASSLRAGETQYF. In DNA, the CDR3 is TGTGCCAGCAGTTTGAGGGCCGGAGAGACCCAGTACTTC.

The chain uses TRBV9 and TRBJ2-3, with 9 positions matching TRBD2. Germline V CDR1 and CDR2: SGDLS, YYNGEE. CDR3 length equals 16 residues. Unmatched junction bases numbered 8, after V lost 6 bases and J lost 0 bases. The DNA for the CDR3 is TGTGCCAGCAACCCTACCGGGACTAGCAGCACAGATACGCAGTATTTT. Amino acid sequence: CASNPTGTSSTDTQYF.

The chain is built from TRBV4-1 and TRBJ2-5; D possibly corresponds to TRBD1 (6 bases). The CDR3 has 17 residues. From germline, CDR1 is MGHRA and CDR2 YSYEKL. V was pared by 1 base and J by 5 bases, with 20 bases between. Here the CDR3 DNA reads TGCGCCAGCAGCCAAGGGTCAGGGCGAGGGGGTTTGGAGACCCAGTACTTC. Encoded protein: CASSQGSGRGGLETQYF.

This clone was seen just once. CDR3 sequence reads: CASSYAGSETQYF. The CDR3 DNA sequence: TGTGCCAGCAGTTATGCGGGATCAGAGACCCAGTACTTC. The rearrangement uses TRBV12-3 or TRBV12-4 and TRBJ2-5; D possibly corresponds to TRBD2 (6 bases). The CDR3 is 13 residues long. Trimming removed 4 bases from V and 4 bases from J, with 10 bases in between.

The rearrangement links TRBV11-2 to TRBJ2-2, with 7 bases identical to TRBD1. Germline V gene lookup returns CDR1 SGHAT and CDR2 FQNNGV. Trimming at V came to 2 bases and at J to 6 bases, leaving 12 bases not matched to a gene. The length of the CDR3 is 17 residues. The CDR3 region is CASSLMSRDRASGELFF. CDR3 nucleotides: TGTGCCAGCAGCTTAATGTCCCGGGACAGAGCATCCGGGGAGCTGTTTTTT.

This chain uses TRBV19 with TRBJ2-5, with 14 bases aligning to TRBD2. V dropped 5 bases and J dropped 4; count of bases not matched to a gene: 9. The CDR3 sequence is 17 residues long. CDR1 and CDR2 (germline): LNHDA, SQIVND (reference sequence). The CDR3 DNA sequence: TGTGCCAGTAGTGCTCTGACTAGCGGGGGGGGTAGAGAGACCCAGTACTTC. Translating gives CASSALTSGGGRETQYF.

CDR3 bases: TGTGCCAGCAGTACTGATTCGGGCGGGGAGCTGTTTTTT. It is translated as CASSTDSGGELFF. The V call is TRBV6-5, the J call TRBJ2-2; D is unclear. Looked up from germline, CDR1 is MNHEY and CDR2 is SVGAGI. V was clipped by 5 bases and J by 7 bases, with 11 bases between them. This CDR3 spans 13 amino acids.

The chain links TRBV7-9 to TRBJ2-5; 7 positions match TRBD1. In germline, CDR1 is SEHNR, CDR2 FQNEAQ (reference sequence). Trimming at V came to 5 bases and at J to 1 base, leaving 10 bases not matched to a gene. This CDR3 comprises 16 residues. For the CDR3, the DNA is TGTGCCAGCAGCGAGGGGGCGTTTGGACTCCAAGAGACCCAGTACTTC. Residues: CASSEGAFGLQETQYF.

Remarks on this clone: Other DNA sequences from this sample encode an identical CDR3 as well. CDR3 sequence reads: CASSPGSNYGYTF. In DNA, the CDR3 is TGTGCCAGCAGTCCGGGAAGCAACTATGGCTACACCTTC. The chain joins TRBV5-5 to TRBJ1-2; D is unresolved. The CDR3 consists of 13 residues. CDR1 is SGHKS and CDR2 is YYEKEE in the germline V gene (reference sequence). Trimming took off 5 bases at V and 2 bases at J, with 10 bases between the two ends.

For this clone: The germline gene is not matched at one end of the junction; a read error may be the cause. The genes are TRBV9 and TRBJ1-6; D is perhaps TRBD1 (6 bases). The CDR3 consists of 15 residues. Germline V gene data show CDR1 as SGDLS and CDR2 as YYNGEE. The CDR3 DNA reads TGTGCCAGCAGCGGAGGGACACCGAATAATTCGCCCCTCCACTTT. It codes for CASSGGTPNNSPLHF.

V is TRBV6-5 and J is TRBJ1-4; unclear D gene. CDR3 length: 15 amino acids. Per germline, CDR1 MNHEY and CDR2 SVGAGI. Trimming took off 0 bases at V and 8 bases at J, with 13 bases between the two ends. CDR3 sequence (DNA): TGTGCCAGCAGTTACTCCATCACTCGCATCGAAAAACTGTTTTTT. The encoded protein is CASSYSITRIEKLFF.

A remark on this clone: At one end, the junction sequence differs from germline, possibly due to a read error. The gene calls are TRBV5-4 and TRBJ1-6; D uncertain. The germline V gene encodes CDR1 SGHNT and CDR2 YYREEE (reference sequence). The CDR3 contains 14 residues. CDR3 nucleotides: TGTGCCAGCAGTTTGGATCCGAGGGATTCACCCCTCCACTTT. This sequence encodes CASSLDPRDSPLHF.

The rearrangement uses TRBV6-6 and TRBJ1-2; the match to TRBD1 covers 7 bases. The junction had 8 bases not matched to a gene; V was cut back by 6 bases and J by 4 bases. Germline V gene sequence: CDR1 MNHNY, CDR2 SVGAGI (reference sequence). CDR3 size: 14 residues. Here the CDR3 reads CASSPIGTAYGYTF. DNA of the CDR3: TGTGCCAGCAGCCCCATTGGGACAGCCTATGGCTACACCTTC.

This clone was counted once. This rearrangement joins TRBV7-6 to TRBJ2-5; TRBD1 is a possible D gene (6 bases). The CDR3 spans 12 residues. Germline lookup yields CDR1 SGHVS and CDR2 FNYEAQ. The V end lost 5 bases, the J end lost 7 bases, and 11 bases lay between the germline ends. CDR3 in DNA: TGTGCCAGCAGCCTCCCACAGGGGACCCAGTACTTC. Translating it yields CASSLPQGTQYF.

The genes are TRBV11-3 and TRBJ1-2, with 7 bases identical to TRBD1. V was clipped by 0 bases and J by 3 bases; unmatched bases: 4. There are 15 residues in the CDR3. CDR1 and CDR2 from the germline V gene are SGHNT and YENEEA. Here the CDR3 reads CASSLETGNDYGYTF. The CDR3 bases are TGTGCCAGCAGCTTAGAGACAGGGAACGACTATGGCTACACCTTC.

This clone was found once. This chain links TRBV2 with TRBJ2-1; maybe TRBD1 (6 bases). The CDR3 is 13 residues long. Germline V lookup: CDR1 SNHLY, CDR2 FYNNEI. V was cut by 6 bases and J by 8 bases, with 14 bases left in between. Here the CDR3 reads CASRGPGEDEQFF. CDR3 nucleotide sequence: TGTGCCAGCAGAGGACCAGGGGAAGATGAGCAGTTCTTC.

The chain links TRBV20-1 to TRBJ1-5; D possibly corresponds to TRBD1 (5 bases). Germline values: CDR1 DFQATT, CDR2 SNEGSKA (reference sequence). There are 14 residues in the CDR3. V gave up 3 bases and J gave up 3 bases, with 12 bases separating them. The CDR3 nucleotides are TGCAGTGCTAGTATTGGACAAAACAATCAGCCCCAGCATTTT. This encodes CSASIGQNNQPQHF.

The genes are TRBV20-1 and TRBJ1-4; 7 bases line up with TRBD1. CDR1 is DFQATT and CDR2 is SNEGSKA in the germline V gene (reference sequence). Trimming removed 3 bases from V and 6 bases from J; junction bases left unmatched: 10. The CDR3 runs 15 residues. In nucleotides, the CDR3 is TGCAGTGCTAGTAAGGGGGCAGGGAACTATGAAAAACTGTTTTTT. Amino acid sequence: CSASKGAGNYEKLFF.

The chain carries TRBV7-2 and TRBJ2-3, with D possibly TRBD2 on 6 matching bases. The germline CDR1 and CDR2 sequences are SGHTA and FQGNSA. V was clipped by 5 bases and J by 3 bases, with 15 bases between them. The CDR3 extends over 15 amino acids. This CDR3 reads CASSRRSGLTDTQYF. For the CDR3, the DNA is TGTGCCAGCAGCCGGAGGAGCGGGCTTACAGATACGCAGTATTTT.

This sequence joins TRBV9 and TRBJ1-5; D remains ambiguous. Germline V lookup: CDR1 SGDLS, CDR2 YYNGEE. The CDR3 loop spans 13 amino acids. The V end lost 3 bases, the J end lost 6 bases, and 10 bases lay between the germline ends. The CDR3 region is CASSGGDGQPQHF. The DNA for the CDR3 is TGTGCCAGCAGCGGCGGAGACGGTCAGCCCCAGCATTTT.

The CDR3 DNA reads as TGTGCCAGCAGCCGATCCCTGGGACTAGCGCCGAAGGAAGAGCAGTTCTTC. Translating it yields CASSRSLGLAPKEEQFF. The chain is built from TRBV14 and TRBJ2-1, with 10 bases aligning to TRBD2. The CDR3 is made up of 17 amino acids. Looked up from germline, CDR1 is SGHDN and CDR2 is FVKESK. Trimming removed 4 bases from V and 10 bases from J; junction bases left unmatched: 16.

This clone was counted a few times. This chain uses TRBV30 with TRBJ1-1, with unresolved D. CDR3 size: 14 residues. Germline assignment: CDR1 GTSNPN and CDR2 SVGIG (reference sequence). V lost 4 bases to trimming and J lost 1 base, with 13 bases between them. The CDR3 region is CAWNFGGQNTEAFF. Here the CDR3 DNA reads TGTGCCTGGAACTTCGGCGGTCAGAACACTGAAGCTTTCTTT.

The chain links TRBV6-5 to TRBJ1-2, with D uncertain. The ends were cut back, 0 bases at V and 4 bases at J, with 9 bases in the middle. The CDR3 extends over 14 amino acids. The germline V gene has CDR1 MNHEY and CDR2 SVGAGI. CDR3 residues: CASSYSRRAYGYTF. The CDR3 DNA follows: TGTGCCAGCAGTTACTCGAGGAGGGCCTATGGCTACACCTTC.

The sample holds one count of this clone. CDR3 nucleotides: TGTGCCAGCAGCGTTATTTCACAGGACGCATACACAGATACGCAGTATTTT. Translated, it gives CASSVISQDAYTDTQYF. The chain uses TRBV7-2 and TRBJ2-3; possibly TRBD1 for D (5 bases). V was cut by 5 bases and J by 2 bases, with 20 bases left in between. The CDR3 runs 17 residues. CDR1 is SGHTA, CDR2 FQGNSA, per germline.

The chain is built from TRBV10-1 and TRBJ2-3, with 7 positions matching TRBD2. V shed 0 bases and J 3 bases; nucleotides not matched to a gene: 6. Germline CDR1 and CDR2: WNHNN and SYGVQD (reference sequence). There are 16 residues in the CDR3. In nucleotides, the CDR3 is TGCGCCAGCAGTGAGTCAGTGCGGGAGAGAACAGATACGCAGTATTTT. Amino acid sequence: CASSESVRERTDTQYF.

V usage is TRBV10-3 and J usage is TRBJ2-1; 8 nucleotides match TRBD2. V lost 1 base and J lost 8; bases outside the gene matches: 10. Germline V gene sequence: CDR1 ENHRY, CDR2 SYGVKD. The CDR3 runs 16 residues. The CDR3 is CAISEFPAGVGDEQFF. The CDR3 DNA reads TGTGCCATCAGTGAGTTCCCAGCGGGAGTGGGTGATGAGCAGTTCTTC.

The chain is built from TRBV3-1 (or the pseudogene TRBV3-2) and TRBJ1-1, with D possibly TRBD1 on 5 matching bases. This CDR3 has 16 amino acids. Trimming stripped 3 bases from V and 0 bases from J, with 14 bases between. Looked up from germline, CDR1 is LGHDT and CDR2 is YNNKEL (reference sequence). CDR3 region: CASSQAFRGVNTEAFF. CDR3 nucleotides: TGTGCCAGCAGCCAGGCCTTTAGGGGCGTGAACACTGAAGCTTTCTTT.

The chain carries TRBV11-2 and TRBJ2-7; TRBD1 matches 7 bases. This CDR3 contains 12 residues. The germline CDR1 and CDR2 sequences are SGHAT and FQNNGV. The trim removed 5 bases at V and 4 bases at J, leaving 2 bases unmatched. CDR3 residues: CASSPGQYEQYF. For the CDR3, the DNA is TGTGCCAGCAGCCCGGGACAGTACGAGCAGTACTTC.

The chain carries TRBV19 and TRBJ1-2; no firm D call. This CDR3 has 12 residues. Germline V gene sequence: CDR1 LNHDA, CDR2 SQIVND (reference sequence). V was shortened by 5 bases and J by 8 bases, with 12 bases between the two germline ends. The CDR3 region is CASSSGAWGYTF. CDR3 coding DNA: TGTGCCAGTAGTTCCGGAGCCTGGGGCTACACCTTC.